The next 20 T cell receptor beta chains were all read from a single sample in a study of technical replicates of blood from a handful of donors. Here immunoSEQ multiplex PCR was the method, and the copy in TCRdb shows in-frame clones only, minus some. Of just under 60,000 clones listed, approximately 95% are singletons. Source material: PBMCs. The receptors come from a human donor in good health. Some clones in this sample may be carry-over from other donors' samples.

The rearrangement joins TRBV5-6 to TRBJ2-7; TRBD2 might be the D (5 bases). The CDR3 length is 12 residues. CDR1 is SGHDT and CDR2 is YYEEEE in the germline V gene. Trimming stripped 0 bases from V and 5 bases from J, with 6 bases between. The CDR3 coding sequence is TGTGCCAGCAGCTTGGGCGGGCACGAGCAGTACTTC. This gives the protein CASSLGGHEQYF.

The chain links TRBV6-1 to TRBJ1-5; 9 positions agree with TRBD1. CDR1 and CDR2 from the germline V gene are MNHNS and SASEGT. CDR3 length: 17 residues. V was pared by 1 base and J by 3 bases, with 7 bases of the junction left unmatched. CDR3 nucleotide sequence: TGTGCCAGCAGTGAAGGTTGGACAGGGGCTTTCAATCAGCCCCAGCATTTT. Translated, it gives CASSEGWTGAFNQPQHF.

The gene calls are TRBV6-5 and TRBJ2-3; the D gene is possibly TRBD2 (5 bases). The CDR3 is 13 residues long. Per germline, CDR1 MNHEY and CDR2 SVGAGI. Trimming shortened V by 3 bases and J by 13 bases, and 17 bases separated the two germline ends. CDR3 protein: CASSYGRAGSKYF. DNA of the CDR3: TGTGCCAGCAGTTATGGGCGGGCCGGTTCTAAGTATTTT.

CDR3 DNA: TGTGCCAGCATTTTTAACAGGTTTAGCTCCTACGAGCAGTACTTC. Translation: CASIFNRFSSYEQYF. This chain links TRBV6-1 with TRBJ2-7, with D possibly being TRBD1 (5 bases). V lost 7 bases to trimming and J lost 0 bases, with 16 bases between them. The CDR3 is 15 amino acids. Germline CDR1 and CDR2: MNHNS and SASEGT.

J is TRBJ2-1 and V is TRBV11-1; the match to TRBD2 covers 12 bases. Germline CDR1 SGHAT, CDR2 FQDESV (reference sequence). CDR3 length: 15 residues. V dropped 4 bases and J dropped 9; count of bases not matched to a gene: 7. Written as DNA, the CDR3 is TGTGCCAGCAGCTATACTAGCGGGGGGACGGGTGAGCAGTTCTTC. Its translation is CASSYTSGGTGEQFF.

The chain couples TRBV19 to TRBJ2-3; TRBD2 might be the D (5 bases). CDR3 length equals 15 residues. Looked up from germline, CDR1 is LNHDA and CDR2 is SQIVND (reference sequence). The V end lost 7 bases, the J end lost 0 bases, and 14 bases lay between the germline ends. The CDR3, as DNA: TGTGCCAGTAAAATCGAGGGCGCTAGCACAGATACGCAGTATTTT. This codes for CASKIEGASTDTQYF.

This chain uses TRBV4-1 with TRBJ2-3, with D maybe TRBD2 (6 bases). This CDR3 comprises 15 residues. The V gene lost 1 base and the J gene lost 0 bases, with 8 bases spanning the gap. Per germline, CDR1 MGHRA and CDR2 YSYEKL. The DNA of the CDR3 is TGCGCCAGCAGCCAAGTTAGCGGCAGCACAGATACGCAGTATTTT. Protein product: CASSQVSGSTDTQYF.

CDR3 residues: CASSPLSGRAWTEQYF. Here the CDR3 DNA reads TGTGCCAGCAGCCCACTGAGCGGGAGGGCCTGGACCGAGCAGTACTTC. This rearrangement joins TRBV7-8 to TRBJ2-7; 10 bases map to TRBD2. Losses at the gene ends were 5 bases for V and 6 bases for J; bases not matched to a gene: 13. Germline V CDR1 and CDR2: SGHVS, FQNEAQ. The CDR3 spans 16 residues.

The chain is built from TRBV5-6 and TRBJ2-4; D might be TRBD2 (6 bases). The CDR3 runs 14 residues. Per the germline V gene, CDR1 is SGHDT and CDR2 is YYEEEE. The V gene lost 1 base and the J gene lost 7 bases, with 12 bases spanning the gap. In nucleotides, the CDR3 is TGTGCCAGCAGCTTGTTGGTCGGGGGTAACATTCAGTACTTC. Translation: CASSLLVGGNIQYF. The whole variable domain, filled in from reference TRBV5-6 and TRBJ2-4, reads DAGVTQSPTHLIKTRGQQVTLRCSPKSGHDTVSWYQQALGQGPQFIFQYYEEEERQRGNFPDRFSGHQFPNYSSELNVNALLLGDSALYLCASSLLVGGNIQYFGAGTRLSVL.

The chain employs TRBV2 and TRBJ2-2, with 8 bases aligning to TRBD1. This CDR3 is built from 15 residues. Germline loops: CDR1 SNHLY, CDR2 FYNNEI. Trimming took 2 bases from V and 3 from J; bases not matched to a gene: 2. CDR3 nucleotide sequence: TGTGCCAGCAGTGAAAGGACAGGGTACACCGGGGAGCTGTTTTTT. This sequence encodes CASSERTGYTGELFF.

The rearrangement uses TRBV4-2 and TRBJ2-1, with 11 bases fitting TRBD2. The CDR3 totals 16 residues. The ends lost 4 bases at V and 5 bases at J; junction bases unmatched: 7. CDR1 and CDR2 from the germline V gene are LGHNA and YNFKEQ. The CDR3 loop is CASSPTQTSGNNEQFF. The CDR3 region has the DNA TGTGCCAGCAGCCCGACCCAGACTAGCGGGAACAATGAGCAGTTCTTC.

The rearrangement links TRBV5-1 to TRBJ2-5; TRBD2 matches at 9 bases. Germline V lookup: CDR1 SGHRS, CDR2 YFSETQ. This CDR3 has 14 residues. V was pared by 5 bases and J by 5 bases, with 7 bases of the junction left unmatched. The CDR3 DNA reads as TGCGCCAGCAGGCCCGGGACTAGCTCTGAGACCCAGTACTTC. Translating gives CASRPGTSSETQYF. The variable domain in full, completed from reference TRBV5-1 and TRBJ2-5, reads KAGVTQTPRYLIKTRGQQVTLSCSPISGHRSVSWYQQTPGQGLQFLFEYFSETQRNKGNFPGRFSGRQFSNSRSEMNVSTLELGDSALYLCASRPGTSSETQYFGPGTRLLVL.

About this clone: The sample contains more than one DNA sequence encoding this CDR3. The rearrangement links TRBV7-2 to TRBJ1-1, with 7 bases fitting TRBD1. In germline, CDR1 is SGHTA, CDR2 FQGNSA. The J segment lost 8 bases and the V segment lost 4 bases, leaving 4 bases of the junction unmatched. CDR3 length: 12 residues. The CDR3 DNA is TGTGCCAGCAGCTCGTGGACAGGCGAAGCTTTCTTT. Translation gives CASSSWTGEAFF.

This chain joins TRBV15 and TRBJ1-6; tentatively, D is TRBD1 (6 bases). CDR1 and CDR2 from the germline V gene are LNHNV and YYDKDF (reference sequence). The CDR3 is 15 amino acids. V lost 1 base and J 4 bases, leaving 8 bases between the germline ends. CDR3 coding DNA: TGTGCCACCAGCAGAGGTACAGGGTATAATTCACCCCTCCACTTT. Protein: CATSRGTGYNSPLHF.

CDR3 protein: CASSYRVATGNSPLHF. In nucleotides, the CDR3 is TGTGCCAGCAGCTACAGGGTAGCGACCGGTAATTCACCCCTCCACTTT. This chain uses TRBV5-5 with TRBJ1-6; D is possibly TRBD1 (6 bases). Germline V gene lookup returns CDR1 SGHKS and CDR2 YYEKEE (reference sequence). Trimming cost V 3 bases and J 6 bases, with 16 bases left between them. The CDR3 consists of 16 residues.

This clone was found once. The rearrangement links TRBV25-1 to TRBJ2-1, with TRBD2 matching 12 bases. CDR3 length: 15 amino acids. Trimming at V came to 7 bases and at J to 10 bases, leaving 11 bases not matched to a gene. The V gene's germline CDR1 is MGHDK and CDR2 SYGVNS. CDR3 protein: CASNLAGGRVEEQFF. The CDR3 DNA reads TGTGCCAGCAACCTAGCGGGAGGGCGGGTTGAGGAGCAGTTCTTC.

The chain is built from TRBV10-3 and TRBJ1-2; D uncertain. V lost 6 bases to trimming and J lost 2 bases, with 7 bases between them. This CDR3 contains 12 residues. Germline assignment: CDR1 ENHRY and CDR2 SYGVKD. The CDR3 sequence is CAIRAINYGYTF. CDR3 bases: TGTGCCATCAGAGCGATAAACTATGGCTACACCTTC.

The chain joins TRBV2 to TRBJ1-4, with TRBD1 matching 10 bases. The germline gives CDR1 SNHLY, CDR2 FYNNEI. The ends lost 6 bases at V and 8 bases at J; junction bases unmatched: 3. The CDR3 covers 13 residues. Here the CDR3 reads CASSRQGAEKLFF. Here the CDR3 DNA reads TGTGCCAGCAGCCGACAGGGGGCAGAAAAACTGTTTTTT.

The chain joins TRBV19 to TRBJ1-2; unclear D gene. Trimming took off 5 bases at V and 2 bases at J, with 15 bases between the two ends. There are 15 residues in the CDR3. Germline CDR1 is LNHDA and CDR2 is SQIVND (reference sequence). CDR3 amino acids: CASSLDGHGNYGYTF. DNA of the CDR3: TGTGCCAGTAGTCTCGATGGCCACGGGAACTATGGCTACACCTTC.

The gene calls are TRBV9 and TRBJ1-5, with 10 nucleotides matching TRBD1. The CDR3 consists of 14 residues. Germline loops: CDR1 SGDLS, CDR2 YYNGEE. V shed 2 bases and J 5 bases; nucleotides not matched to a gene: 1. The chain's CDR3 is CASSVGQGDQPQHF. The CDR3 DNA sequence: TGTGCCAGCAGCGTTGGACAGGGGGATCAGCCCCAGCATTTT.